The clone carrying this T cell receptor (beta chain) was counted many times. CDR3 regions of TCR beta were amplified from RNA transcripts. Second-round multiplex PCR came after first-round RT-PCR with HTBI primers. TCRdb processed the multiplex PCR reads anew with MiXCR; each CDR3 protein has one entry. The data contain about 370,000 distinct CDR3 sequences, around 18% of them singletons. Germline CDR1 reads MDHEN; CDR2 reads SYDVKM. The CDR3 has 18 amino acids. V trimming: 3 bases; J trimming: 2 bases; junction bases outside the gene matches: 16. This sample was taken from a study of Graves' ophthalmopathy and Graves' hyperthyroidism. Moderate-to-severe activity, CAS ≥3, NOSPECS ≥4 and duration under 3 months were recorded for donors with ophthalmopathy.

The specimen sequenced was peripheral blood. The chain recombines TRBV28 with TRBJ2-7; 7 nucleotides match TRBD1. This clonotype originated in a woman between 18 and 30 years old with Graves' ophthalmopathy. The DNA for the CDR3 is TGTGCCAGCAGTTTCCTACCCGCTGGGGTCCAGGGGGCCTACGAGCAGTACTTC. Protein product: CASSFLPAGVQGAYEQYF.